Here is one T cell receptor beta chain with its context. The antigen remains undetermined. The junction differs from germline at one of its ends, possibly a read error. Clones were sequenced by immunoSEQ multiplex PCR, and TCRdb holds only the in-frame ones, with some missing. The data hold about 67,000 clones, with 80% to 90% observed a single time. The sample comes from a study of T cell responses to AZD1222 COVID-19 vaccine. This CDR3 comprises 14 residues. Germline assignment: CDR1 LNHDA and CDR2 SQIVND (reference sequence). Study-level findings and limits: CD4 TCRs covered the whole spike, strongest at regions 160-218 and 743-854. The donors showed a predominance of white British ancestry and of females, with possible underestimation of clonal diversity. Repertoires in all cases were sampled only once the peak T cell response had passed. Of the AZD1222 recipients, only 5 or 6 were seropositive at baseline.

The starting material was peripheral blood, obtained on day 0 of AZD1222 vaccination. The receptor's source is an adult in good health. V gene TRBV19 combines with J gene TRBJ2-7; 9 nucleotides line up with TRBD2. For the CDR3, the DNA is TGTGCCAGCAGTACACTAGCGGGTTCCTACGAGCAGTACTTC. This translates into CASSTLAGSYEQYF.